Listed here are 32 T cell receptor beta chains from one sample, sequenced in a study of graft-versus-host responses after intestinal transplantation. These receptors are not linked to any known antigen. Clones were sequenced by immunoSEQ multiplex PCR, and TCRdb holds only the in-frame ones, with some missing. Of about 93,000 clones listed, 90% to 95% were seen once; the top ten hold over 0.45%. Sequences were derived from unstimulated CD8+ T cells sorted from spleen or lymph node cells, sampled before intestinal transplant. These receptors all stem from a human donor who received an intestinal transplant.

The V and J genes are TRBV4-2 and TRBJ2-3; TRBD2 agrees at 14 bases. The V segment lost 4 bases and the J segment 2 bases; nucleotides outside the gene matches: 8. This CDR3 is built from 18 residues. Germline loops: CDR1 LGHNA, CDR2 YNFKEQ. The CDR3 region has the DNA TGTGCCAGCAGCCTCCGGACTAGCGGGGGGCCTTACACAGATACGCAGTATTTT. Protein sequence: CASSLRTSGGPYTDTQYF.

CDR3 bases: TGTGCCAGCAGTTGGCAGAACTCCTACGAGCAGTACTTC. This gives the protein CASSWQNSYEQYF. The V gene is TRBV27, the J gene TRBJ2-7; no definite D call. Trimming left V 4 bases short and J 0 bases short, with 7 bases between. Per germline, CDR1 MNHEY and CDR2 SMNVEV (reference sequence). This CDR3 spans 13 amino acids.

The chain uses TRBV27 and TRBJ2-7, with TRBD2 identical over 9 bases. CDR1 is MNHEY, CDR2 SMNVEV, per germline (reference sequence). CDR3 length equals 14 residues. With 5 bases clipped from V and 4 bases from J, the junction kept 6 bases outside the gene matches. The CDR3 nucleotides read TGTGCCAGCAGTCTGACTAGCGGAGGGTACGAGCAGTACTTC. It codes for CASSLTSGGYEQYF.

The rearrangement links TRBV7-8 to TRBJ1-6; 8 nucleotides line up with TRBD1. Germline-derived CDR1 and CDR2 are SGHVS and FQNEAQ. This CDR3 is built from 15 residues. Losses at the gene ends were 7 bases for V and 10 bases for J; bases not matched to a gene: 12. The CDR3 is CASTQGAGGGSPLHF. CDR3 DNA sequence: TGTGCCAGCACCCAGGGAGCAGGGGGCGGATCACCCCTCCACTTT.

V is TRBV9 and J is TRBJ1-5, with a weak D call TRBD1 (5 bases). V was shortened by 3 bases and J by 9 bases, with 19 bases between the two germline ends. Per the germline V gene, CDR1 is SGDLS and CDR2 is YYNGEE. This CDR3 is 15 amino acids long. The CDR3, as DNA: TGTGCCAGCAGCGAGATAGACAGTCCATCCCTGCCCCAGCATTTT. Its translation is CASSEIDSPSLPQHF.

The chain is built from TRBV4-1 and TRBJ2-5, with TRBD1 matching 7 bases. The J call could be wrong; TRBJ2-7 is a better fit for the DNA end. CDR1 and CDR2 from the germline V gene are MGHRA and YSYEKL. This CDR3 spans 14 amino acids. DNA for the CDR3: TGCGCCAGCAGTCCGTCAGGGGGAGTGCACGAGCAGTACTTC. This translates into CASSPSGGVHEQYF.

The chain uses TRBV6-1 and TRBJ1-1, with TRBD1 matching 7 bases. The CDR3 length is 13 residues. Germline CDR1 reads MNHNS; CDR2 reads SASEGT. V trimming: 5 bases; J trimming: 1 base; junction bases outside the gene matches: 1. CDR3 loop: CASSTGENTEAFF. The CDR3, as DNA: TGTGCCAGCAGTACAGGGGAGAACACTGAAGCTTTCTTT.

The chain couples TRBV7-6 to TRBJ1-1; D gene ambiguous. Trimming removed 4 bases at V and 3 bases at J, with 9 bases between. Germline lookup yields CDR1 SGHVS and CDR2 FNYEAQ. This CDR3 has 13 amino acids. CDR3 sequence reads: CASSSEADTEAFF. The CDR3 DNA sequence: TGTGCCAGCAGCTCCGAAGCCGACACTGAAGCTTTCTTT.

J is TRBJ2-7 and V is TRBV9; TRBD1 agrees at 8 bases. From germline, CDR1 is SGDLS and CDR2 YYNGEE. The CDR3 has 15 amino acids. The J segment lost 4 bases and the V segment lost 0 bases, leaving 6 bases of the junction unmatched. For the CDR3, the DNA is TGTGCCAGCAGCGTAGGTGACAGGGGATGGTACGAGCAGTACTTC. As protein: CASSVGDRGWYEQYF. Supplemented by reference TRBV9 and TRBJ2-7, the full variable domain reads DSGVTQTPKHLITATGQRVTLRCSPRSGDLSVYWYQQSLDQGLQFLIQYYNGEERAKGNILERFSAQQFPDLHSELNLSSLELGDSALYFCASSVGDRGWYEQYFGPGTRLTVT.

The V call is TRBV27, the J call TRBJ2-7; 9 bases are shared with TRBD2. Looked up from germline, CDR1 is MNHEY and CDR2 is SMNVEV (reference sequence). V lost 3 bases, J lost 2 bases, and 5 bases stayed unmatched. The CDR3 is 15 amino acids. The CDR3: CASSLGGRAAYEQYF. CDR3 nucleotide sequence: TGTGCCAGCAGTTTGGGCGGGAGGGCCGCCTACGAGCAGTACTTC.

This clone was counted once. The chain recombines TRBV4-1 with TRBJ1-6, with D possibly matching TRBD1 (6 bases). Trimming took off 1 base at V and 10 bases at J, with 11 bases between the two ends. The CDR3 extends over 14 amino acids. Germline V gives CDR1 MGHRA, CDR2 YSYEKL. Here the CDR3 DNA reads TGCGCCAGCAGCCAAGTCGGGGGGGCATCACCCCTCCACTTT. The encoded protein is CASSQVGGASPLHF.

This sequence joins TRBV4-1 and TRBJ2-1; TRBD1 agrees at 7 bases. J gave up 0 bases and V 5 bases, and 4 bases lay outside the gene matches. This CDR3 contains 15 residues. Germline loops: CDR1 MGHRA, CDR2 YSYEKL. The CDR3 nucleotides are TGCGCCAGCAGCGTACAGGGGAGCTCCTACAATGAGCAGTTCTTC. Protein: CASSVQGSSYNEQFF.

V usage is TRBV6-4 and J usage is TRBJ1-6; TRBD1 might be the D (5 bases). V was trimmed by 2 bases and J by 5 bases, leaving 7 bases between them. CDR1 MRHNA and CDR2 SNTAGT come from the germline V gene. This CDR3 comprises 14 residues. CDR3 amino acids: CASSDQGDNSPLHF. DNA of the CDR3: TGTGCCAGCAGTGACCAGGGTGATAATTCACCCCTCCACTTT.

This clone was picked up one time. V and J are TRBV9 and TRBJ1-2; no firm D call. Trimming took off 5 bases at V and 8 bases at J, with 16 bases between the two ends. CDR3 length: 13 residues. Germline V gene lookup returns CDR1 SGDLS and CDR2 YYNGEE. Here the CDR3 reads CASRPEAAEGYTF. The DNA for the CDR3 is TGTGCCAGCAGACCGGAGGCCGCAGAAGGCTACACCTTC.

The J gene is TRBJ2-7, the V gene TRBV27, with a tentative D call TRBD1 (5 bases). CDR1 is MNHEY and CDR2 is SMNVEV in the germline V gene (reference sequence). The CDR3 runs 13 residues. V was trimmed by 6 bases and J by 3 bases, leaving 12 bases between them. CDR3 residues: CASSPTQGYEQYF. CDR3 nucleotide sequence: TGTGCCAGCAGCCCTACCCAGGGCTACGAGCAGTACTTC.

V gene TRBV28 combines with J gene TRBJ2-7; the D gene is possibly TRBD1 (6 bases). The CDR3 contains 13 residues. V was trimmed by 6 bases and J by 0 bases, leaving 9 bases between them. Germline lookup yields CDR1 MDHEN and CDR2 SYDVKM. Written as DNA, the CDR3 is TGTGCCAGCAGCGACAGGAACTCCTACGAGCAGTACTTC. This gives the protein CASSDRNSYEQYF.

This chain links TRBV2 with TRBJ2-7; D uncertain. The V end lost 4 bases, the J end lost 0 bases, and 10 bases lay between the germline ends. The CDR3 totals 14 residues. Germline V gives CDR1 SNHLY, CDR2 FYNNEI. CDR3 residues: CASSAVLTSYEQYF. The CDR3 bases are TGTGCCAGCAGTGCGGTGCTAACCTCCTACGAGCAGTACTTC.

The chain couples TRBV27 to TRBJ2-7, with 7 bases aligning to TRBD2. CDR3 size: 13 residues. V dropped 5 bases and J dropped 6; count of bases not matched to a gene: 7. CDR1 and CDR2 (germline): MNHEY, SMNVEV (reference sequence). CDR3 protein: CASSISSGGEQYF. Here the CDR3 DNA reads TGTGCCAGCAGTATTAGTTCGGGAGGCGAGCAGTACTTC.

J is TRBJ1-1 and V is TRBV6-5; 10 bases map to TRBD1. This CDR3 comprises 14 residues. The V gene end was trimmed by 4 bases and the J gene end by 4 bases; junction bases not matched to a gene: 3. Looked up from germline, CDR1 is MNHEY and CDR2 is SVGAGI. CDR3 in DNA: TGTGCCAGCAGTTTCGGACAGGGGGGCACTGAAGCTTTCTTT. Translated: CASSFGQGGTEAFF.

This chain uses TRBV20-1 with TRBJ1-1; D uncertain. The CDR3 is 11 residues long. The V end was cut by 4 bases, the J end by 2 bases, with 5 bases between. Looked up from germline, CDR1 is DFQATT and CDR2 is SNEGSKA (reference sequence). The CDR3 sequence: CSATRNTEAFF. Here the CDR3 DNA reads TGCAGTGCTACTAGAAACACTGAAGCTTTCTTT.

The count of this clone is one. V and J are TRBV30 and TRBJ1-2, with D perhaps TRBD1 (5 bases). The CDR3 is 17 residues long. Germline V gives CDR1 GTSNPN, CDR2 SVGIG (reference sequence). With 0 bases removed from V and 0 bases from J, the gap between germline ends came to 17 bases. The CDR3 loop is CAWSVNLGDSANYGYTF. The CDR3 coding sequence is TGTGCCTGGAGTGTAAATCTTGGTGACAGCGCTAACTATGGCTACACCTTC. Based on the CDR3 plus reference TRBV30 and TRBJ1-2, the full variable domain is SQTIHQWPATLVQPVGSPLSLECTVEGTSNPNLYWYRQAAGRGLQLLFYSVGIGQISSEVPQNLSASRPQDRQFILSSKKLLLSDSGFYLCAWSVNLGDSANYGYTFGSGTRLTVV.

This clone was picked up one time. The CDR3 nucleotides are TGTGCCAGCAGCTTCGGACTAGCGGGGGCCCAAGAGACCCAGTACTTC. Translated, it gives CASSFGLAGAQETQYF. The chain recombines TRBV5-6 with TRBJ2-5; 13 bases agree with TRBD2. V lost 2 bases, J lost 1 base, and 2 bases stayed unmatched. The CDR3 is made up of 16 amino acids. Looked up from germline, CDR1 is SGHDT and CDR2 is YYEEEE.

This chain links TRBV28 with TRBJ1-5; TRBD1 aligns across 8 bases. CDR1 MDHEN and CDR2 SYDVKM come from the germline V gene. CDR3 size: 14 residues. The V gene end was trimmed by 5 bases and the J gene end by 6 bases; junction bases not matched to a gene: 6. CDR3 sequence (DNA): TGTGCCAGCAGTCTCGGACAGGGAATTCAGCCCCAGCATTTT. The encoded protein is CASSLGQGIQPQHF.

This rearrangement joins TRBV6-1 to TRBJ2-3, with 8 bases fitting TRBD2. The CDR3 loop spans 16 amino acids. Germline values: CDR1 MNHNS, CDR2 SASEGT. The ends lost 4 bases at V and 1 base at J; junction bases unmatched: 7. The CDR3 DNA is TGTGCCAGCAGTGGCCGCGGGAGGTCTCGCACAGATACGCAGTATTTT. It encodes CASSGRGRSRTDTQYF.

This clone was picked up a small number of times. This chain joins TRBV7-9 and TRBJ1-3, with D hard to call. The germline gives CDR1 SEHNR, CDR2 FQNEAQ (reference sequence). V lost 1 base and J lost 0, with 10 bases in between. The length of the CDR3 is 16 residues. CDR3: CASSLDLVSSGNTIYF. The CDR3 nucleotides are TGTGCCAGCAGCTTAGATCTGGTTAGCTCTGGAAACACCATATATTTT.

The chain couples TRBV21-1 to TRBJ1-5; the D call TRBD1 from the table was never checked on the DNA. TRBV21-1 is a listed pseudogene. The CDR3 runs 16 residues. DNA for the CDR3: TGTGCCAGCAGCAGTGGGGGACAGGGGGTCGGGCAGCCCCAGCATTTT. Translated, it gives CASSSGGQGVGQPQHF.

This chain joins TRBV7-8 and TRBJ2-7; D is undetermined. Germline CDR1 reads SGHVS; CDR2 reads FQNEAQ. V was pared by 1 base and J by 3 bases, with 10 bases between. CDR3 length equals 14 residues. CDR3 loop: CASSLVTSDYEQYF. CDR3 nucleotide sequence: TGTGCCAGCAGCTTAGTGACTTCCGACTACGAGCAGTACTTC.

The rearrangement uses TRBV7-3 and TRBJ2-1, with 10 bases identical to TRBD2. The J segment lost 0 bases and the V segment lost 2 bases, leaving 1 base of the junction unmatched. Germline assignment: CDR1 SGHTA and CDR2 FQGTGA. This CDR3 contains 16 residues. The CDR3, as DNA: TGTGCCAGCAGCTTACGACTAGCGGGCTCCTACAATGAGCAGTTCTTC. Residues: CASSLRLAGSYNEQFF.

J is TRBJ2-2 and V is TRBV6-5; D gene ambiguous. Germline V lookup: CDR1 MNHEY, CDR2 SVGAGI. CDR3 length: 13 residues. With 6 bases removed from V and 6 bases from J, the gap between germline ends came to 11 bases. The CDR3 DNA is TGTGCCAGCAGACCCGAGGCGGCCGGGGAGCTGTTTTTT. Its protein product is CASRPEAAGELFF.

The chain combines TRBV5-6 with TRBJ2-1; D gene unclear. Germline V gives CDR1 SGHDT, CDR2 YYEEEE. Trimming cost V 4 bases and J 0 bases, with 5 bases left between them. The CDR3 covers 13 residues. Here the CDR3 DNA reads TGTGCCAGCAGCCCCGGCTCCTACAATGAGCAGTTCTTC. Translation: CASSPGSYNEQFF.

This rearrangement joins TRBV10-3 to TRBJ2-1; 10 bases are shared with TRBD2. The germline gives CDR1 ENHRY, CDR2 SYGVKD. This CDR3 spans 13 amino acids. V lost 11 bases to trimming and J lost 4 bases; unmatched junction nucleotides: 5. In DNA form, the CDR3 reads TGTGCCCTTGGGACTAGCGCTTACAATGAGCAGTTCTTC. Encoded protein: CALGTSAYNEQFF.

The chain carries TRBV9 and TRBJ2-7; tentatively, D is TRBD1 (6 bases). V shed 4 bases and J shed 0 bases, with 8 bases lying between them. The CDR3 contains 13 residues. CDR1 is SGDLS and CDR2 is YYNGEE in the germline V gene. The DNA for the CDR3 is TGTGCCAGCAGCCCAGGGGCCTCCTACGAGCAGTACTTC. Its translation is CASSPGASYEQYF.